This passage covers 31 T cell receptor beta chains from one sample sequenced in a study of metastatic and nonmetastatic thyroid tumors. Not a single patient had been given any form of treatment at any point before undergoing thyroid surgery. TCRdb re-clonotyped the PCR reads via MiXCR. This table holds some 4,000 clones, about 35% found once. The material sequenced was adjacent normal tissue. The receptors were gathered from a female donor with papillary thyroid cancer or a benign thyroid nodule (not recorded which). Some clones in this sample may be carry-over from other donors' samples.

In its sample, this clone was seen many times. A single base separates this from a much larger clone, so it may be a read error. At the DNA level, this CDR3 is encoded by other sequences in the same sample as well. CDR3 region: CSVDASGMYNEQFF. CDR3 nucleotides: TGCAGCGTTGACGCTAGCGGGATGTACAATGAGCAGTTCTTC. The chain couples TRBV29-1 to TRBJ2-1, with 9 bases identical to TRBD2. The trim removed 3 bases at V and 4 bases at J, leaving 4 bases unmatched. The length of the CDR3 is 14 residues. Germline loops: CDR1 SQVTM, CDR2 ANQGSEA.

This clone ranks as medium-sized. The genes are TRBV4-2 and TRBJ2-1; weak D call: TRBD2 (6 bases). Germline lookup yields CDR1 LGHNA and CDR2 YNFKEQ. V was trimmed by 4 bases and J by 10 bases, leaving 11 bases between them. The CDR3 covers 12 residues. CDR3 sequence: CASSRLGDEQFF. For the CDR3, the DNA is TGTGCCAGCAGCCGACTAGGGGACGAGCAGTTCTTC.

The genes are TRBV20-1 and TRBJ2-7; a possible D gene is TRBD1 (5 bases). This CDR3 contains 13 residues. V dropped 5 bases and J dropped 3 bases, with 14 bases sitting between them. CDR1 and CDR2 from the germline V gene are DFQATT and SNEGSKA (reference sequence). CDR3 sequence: CSAGVDRDYEQYF. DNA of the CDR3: TGCAGTGCTGGGGTTGACAGAGACTACGAGCAGTACTTC.

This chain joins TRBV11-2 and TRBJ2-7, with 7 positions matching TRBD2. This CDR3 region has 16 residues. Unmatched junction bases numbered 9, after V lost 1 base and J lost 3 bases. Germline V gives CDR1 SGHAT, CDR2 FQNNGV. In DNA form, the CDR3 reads TGTGCCAGCAGCTTAGTTGGGCTAGCGGTGGACTACGAGCAGTACTTC. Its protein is CASSLVGLAVDYEQYF. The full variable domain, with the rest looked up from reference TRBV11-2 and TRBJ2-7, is EAGVAQSPRYKIIEKRQSVAFWCNPISGHATLYWYQQILGQGPKLLIQFQNNGVVDDSQLPKDRFSAERLKGVDSTLKIQPAKLEDSAVYLCASSLVGLAVDYEQYFGPGTRLTVT.

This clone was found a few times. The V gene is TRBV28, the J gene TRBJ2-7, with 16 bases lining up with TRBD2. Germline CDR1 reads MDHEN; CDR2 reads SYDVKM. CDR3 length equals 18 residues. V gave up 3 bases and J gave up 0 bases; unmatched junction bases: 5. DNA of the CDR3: TGTGCCAGCAGTTTGGGACTAGCGGGAGGGCCGGGCTCCTACGAGCAGTACTTC. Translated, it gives CASSLGLAGGPGSYEQYF.

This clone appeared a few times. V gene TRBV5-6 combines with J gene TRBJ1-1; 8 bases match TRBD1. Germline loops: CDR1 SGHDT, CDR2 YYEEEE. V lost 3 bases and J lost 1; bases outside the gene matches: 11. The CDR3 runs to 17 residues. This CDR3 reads CASSWGGQGAGNTEAFF. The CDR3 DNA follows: TGTGCCAGCAGCTGGGGAGGGCAGGGGGCAGGGAACACTGAAGCTTTCTTT.

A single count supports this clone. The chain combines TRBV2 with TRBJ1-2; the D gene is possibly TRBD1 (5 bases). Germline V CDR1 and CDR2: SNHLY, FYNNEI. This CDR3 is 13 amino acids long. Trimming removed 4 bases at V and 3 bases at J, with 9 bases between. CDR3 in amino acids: CASSVLGDYGYTF. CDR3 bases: TGTGCCAGCAGTGTTTTAGGGGACTATGGCTACACCTTC.

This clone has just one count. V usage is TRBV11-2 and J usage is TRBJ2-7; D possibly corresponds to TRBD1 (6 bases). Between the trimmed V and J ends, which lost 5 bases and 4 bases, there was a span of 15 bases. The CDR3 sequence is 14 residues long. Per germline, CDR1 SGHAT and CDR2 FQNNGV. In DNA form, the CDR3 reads TGTGCCAGCAGCCTCACCCAAAGGGGGTACGAGCAGTACTTC. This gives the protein CASSLTQRGYEQYF. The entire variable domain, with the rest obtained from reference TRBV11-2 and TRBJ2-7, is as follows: EAGVAQSPRYKIIEKRQSVAFWCNPISGHATLYWYQQILGQGPKLLIQFQNNGVVDDSQLPKDRFSAERLKGVDSTLKIQPAKLEDSAVYLCASSLTQRGYEQYFGPGTRLTVT.

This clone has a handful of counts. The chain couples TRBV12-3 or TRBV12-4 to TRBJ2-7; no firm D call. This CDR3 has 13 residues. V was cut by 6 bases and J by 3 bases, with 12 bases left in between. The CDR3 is CASSVQVFYEQYF. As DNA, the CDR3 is TGTGCCAGCAGCGTACAAGTCTTCTACGAGCAGTACTTC.

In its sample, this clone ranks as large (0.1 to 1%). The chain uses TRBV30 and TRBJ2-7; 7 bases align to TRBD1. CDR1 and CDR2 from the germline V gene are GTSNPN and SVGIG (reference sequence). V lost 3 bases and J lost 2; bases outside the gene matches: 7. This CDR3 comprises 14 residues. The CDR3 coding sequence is TGTGCCTGGAGCAACCTACAGGGGCCCTACGAGCAGTACTTC. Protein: CAWSNLQGPYEQYF. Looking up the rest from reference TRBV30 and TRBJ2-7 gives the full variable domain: SQTIHQWPATLVQPVGSPLSLECTVEGTSNPNLYWYRQAAGRGLQLLFYSVGIGQISSEVPQNLSASRPQDRQFILSSKKLLLSDSGFYLCAWSNLQGPYEQYFGPGTRLTVT.

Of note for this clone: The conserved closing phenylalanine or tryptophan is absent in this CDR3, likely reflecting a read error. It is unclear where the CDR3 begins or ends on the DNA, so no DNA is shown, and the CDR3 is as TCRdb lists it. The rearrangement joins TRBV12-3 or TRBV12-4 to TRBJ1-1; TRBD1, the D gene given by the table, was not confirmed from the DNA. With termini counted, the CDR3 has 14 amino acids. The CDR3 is CARSLGTGNTEGFV.

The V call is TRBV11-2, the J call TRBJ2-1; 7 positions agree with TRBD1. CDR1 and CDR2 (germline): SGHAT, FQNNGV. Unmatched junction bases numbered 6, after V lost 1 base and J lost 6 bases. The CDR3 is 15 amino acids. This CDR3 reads CASSLGGQTFNEQFF. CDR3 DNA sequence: TGTGCCAGCAGCTTAGGGGGACAGACTTTCAATGAGCAGTTCTTC.

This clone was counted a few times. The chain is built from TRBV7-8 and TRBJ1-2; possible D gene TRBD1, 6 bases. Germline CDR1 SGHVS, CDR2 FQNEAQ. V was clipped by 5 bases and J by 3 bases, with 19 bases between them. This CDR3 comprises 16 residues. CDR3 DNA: TGTGCCAGCAGCCCCACCACGGGGGCCCTACACTATGGCTACACCTTC. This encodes CASSPTTGALHYGYTF.

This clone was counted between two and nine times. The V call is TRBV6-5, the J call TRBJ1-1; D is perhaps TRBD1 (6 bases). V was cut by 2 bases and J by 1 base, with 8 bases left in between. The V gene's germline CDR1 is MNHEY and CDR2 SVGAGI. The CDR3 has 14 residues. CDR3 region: CASSYGRGNTEAFF. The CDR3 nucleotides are TGTGCCAGCAGTTACGGCAGGGGGAACACTGAAGCTTTCTTT.

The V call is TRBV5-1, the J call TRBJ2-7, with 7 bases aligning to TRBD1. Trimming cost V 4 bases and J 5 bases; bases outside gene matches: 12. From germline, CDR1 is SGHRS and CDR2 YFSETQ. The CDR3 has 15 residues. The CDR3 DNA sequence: TGCGCCAGCAGCCGATTGTTCCCAGGGGGAAACGAGCAGTACTTC. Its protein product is CASSRLFPGGNEQYF.

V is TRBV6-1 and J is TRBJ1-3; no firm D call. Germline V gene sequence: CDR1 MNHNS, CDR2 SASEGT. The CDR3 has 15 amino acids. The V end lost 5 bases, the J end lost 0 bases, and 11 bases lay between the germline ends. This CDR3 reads CASSPGYYSGNTIYF. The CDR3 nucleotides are TGTGCCAGCAGTCCAGGCTATTACTCTGGAAACACCATATATTTT.

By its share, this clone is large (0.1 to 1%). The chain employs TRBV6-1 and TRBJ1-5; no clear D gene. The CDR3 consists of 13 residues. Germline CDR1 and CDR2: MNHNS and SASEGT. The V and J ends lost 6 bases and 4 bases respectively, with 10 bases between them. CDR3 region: CASRSALNQPQHF. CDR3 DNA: TGTGCCAGCAGATCAGCCCTAAATCAGCCCCAGCATTTT.

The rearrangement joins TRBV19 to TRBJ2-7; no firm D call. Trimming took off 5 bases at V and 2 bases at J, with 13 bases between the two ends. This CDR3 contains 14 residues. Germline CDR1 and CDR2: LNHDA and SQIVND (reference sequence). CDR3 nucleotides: TGTGCCAGTAGTTATAGGGTGTTTCCCTACGAGCAGTACTTC. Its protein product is CASSYRVFPYEQYF.

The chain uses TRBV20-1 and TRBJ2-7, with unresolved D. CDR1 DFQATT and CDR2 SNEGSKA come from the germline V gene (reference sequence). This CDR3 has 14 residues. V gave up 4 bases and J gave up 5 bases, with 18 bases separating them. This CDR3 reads CSAIRQAHGNEQYF. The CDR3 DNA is TGCAGTGCTATTAGGCAAGCCCATGGCAACGAGCAGTACTTC.

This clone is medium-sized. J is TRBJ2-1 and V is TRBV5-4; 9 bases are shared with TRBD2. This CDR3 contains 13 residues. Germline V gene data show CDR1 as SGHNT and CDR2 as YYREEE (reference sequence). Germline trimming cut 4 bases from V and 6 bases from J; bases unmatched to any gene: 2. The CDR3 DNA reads TGTGCCAGCAGCCTGCGGGGGGGCAATGAGCAGTTCTTC. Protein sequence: CASSLRGGNEQFF.

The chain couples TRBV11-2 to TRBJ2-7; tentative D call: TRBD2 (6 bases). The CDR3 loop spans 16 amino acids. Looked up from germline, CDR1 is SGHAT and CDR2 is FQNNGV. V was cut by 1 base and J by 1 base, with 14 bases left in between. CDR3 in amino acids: CASSLGSGALSYEQYF. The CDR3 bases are TGTGCCAGCAGCTTAGGATCGGGAGCCTTATCCTACGAGCAGTACTTC.

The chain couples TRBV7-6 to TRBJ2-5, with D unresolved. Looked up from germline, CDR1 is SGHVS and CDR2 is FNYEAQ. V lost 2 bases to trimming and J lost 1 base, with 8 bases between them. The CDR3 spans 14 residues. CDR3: CASSLKRFQETQYF. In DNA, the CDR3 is TGTGCCAGCAGCTTAAAGCGCTTCCAAGAGACCCAGTACTTC.

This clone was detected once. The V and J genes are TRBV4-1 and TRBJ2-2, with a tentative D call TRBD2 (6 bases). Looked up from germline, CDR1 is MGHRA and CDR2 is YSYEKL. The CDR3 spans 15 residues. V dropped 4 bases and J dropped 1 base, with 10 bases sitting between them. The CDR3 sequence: CASSRHSGNTGELFF. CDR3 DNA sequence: TGCGCCAGCAGCCGCCATAGCGGGAACACCGGGGAGCTGTTTTTT.

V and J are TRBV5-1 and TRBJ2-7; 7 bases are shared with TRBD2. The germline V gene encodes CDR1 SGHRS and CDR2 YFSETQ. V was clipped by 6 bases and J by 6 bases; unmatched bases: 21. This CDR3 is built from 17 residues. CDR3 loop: CASNANRLADPLGEQYF. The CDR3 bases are TGCGCCAGCAACGCAAATCGGCTAGCGGATCCCCTGGGCGAGCAGTACTTC.

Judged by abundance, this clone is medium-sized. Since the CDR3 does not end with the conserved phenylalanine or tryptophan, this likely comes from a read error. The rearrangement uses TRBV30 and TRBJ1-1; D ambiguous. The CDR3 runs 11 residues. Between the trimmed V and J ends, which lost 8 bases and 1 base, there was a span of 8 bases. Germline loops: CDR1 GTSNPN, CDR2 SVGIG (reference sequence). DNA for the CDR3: TGTGCCCAGCAGGAGAACACTGAAGCTTTCCTT. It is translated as CAQQENTEAFL.

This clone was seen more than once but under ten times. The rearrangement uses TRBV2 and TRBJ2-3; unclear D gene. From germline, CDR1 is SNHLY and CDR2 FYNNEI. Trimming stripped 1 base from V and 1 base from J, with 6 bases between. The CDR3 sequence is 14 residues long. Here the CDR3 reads CASSEGLGTDTQYF. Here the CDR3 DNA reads TGTGCCAGCAGTGAAGGGCTGGGCACAGATACGCAGTATTTT.

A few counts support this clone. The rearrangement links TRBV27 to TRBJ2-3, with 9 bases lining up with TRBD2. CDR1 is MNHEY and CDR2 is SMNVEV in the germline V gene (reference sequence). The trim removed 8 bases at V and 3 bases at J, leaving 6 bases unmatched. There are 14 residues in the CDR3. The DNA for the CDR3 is TGTGCCAGCTTCGCGACTAGCGGAACAGATACGCAGTATTTT. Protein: CASFATSGTDTQYF.

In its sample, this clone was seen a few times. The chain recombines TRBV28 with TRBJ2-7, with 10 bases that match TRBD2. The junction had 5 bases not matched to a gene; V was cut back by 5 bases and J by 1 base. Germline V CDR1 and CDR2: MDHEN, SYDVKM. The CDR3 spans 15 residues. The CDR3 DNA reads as TGTGCCAGCAGTGAGACTAGCGGGCGATCCTACGAGCAGTACTTC. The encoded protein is CASSETSGRSYEQYF.

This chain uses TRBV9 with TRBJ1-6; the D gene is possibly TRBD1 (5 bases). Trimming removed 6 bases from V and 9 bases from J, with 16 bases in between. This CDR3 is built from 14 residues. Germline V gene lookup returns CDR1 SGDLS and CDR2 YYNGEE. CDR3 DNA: TGTGCCAGCACCAGTGGGACGGGGAGTTCACCCCTCCACTTT. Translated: CASTSGTGSSPLHF.

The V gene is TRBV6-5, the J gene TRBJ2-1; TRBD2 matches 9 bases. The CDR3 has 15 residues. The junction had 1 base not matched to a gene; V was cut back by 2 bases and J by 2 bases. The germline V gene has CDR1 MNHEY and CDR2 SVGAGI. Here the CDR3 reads CASSYGGRAYNEQFF. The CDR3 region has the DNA TGTGCCAGCAGTTACGGCGGGAGGGCCTACAATGAGCAGTTCTTC.

CDR3 residues: CASSPRNGYTF. The CDR3 DNA reads as TGTGCCAGCTCACCCCGGAATGGCTACACCTTC. The chain joins TRBV18 to TRBJ1-2; D ambiguous. The ends were cut back, 3 bases at V and 6 bases at J, with 5 bases in the middle. This CDR3 is built from 11 residues. Germline-derived CDR1 and CDR2 are KGHSH and LQKENI.